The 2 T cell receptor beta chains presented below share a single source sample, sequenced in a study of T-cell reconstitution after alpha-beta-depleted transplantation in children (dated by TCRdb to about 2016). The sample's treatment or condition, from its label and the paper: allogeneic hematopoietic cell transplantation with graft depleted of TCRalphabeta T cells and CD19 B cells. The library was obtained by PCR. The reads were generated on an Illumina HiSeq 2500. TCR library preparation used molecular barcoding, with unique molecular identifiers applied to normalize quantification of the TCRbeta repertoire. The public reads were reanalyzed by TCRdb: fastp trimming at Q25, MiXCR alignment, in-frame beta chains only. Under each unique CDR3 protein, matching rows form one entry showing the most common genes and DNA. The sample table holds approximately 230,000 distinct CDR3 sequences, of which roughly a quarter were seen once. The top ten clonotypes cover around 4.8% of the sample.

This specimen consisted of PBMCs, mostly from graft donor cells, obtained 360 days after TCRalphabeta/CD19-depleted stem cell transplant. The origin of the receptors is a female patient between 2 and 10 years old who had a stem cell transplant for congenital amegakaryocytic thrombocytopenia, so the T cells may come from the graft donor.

This CDR3 is CASSPGNERGPQYF. CDR3 DNA: TGTGCCAGCAGTCCGGGCAATGAGCGGGGTCCGCAGTATTTT. The V call is TRBV28, the J call TRBJ2-3, with TRBD2 matching 7 bases. The length of the CDR3 is 14 residues. J lost 10 bases, V lost 5 bases, and 12 bases had no gene match. CDR1 is MDHEN, CDR2 SYDVKM, per germline.

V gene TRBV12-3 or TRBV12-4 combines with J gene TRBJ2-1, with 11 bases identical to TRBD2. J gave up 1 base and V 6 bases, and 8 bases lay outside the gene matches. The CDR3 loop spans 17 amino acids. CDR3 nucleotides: TGTGCCAGCAGGCAATGGGGACTAGCGGATTCCTACAATGAGCAGTTCTTC. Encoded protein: CASRQWGLADSYNEQFF.